A selection of T cell receptor beta chains follows, all from one sample in a study of early T cells in non-severe SARS-CoV-2 infection. TCRdb reprocessed the 5' RACE reads with MiXCR, giving one entry per CDR3 protein. The data show around 63,000 distinct CDR3 sequences, approximately 6% seen once. Sequencing was performed on whole blood, taken at baseline. These receptors originate from an adult who was a healthcare worker with PCR-confirmed SARS-CoV-2 infection or an uninfected control (not recorded which). CDR3s include the opening cysteine and the closing phenylalanine or tryptophan. D genes are given only for firm matches. Not all rows give a size; the values are once, few, many and, for expanded clones, a class.

many	-	TRBV28	TRBJ2-6	CASNSGANVLTF
-	-	TRBV12-3/TRBV12-4	TRBJ2-7	CASSLFPPPTYEQYF
many	TRBD2	TRBV7-8	TRBJ2-1	CASNLAGGYNEQFF
many	TRBD1	TRBV5-1	TRBJ2-7	CASSSGQGAYEQYF
many	TRBD2	TRBV18	TRBJ2-7	CASSSDSRRRESSYEQYF
few	TRBD1	TRBV25-1	TRBJ2-7	CASSGTGEGGEQYF
many	TRBD1	TRBV28	TRBJ2-7	CASSDRDRGHHEQYF
many	TRBD2	TRBV4-2	TRBJ2-1	CASSQVRSGGSYNEQFF
few	TRBD1	TRBV18	TRBJ1-5	CASSHGTGIPPVYSNQPQHF
few	-	TRBV21-1	TRBJ2-7	CASSTSDRHRGIITYEQYF
many	TRBD2	TRBV6-5	TRBJ2-7	CASSYWGLAGPYEQYF
medium-sized	-	TRBV29-1	TRBJ2-1	CSVEDYNEQFF
many	-	TRBV18	TRBJ2-7	CASSPGTDPTGQYF
many	-	TRBV7-6	TRBJ2-3	CASSRGGVSTDTQYF
many	TRBD2	TRBV3-1	TRBJ2-1	CASSQELAGVFRDEQFF
-	TRBD2	TRBV20-1	TRBJ2-5	CSATETGGRGETQYF
many	TRBD2	TRBV6-6	TRBJ2-3	CASSPASGDTDTQYF
many	-	TRBV20-1	TRBJ2-2	CSAAPLTTGRDTGELFF
few	-	TRBV11-1	TRBJ2-3	CASSLRGIGADTQYF
-	-	TRBV20-1	TRBJ1-1	CSAHLGSTEAFF
few	-	TRBV6-6	TRBJ1-1	CAIKNTEAFF
-	TRBD2	TRBV9	TRBJ2-7	CASSVGPAGNYEQYF
many	-	TRBV7-3	TRBJ1-1	CASSPQGGQVTEAFF
-	-	TRBV6-1	TRBJ2-7	CASSDRQRLFFYEQYF
many	-	TRBV7-2	TRBJ2-3	CASSLGGSSSTDTQYF
many	-	TRBV11-2	TRBJ2-1	CASRPTDSYNEQFF
many	TRBD1	TRBV6-2/TRBV6-3	TRBJ1-5	CASRFQGARGQPQHF
few	-	TRBV7-9	TRBJ2-1	CASSLVVGEVNEQFF
many	-	TRBV25-1	TRBJ1-1	CASTSLDSYTEAFF
many	-	TRBV6-1	TRBJ1-4	CASSDTRSSLFF
few	-	TRBV29-1	TRBJ2-3	CSVDLIRDTQYF
many	-	TRBV27	TRBJ2-3	CASSSGSFTDTQYF
few	-	TRBV7-2	TRBJ1-6	CASSPGGQNSPLHF